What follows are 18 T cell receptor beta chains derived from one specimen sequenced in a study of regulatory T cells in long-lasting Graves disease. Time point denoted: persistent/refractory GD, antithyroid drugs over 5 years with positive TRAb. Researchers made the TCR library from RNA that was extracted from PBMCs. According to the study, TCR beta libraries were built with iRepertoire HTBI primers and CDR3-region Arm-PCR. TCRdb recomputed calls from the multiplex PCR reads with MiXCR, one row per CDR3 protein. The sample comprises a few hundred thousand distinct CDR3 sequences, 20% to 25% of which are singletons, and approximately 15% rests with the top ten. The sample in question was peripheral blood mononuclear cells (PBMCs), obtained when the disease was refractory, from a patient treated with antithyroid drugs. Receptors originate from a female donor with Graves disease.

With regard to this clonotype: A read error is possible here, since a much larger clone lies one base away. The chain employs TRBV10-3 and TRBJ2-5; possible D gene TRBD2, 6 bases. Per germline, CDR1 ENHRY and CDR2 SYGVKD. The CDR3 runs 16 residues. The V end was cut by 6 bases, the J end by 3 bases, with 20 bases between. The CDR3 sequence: CAISDGEERSKETQYF. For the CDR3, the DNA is TGTGCCATCAGCGACGGGGAGGAGCGAAGTAAAGAGACCCAGTACTTC.

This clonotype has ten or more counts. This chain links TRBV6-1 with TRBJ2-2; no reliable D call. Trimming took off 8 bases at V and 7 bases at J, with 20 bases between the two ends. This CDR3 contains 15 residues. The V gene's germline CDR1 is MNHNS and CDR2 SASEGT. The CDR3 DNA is TGTGCCAGCTTAGCTGGTCTTGAGAAATACGGGGAGCTGTTTTTT. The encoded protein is CASLAGLEKYGELFF.

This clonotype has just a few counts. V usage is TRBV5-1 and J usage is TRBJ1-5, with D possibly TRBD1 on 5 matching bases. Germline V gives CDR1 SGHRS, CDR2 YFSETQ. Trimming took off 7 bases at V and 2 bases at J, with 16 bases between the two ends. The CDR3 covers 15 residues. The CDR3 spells CASRSDTGGNQPQHF. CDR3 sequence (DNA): TGCGCCAGCCGATCAGACACGGGGGGCAATCAGCCCCAGCATTTT.

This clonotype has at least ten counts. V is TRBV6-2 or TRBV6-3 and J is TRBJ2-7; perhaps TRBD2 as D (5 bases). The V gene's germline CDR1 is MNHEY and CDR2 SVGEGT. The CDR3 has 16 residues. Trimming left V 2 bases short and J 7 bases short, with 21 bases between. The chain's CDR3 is CASSYSRRTPAGEQYF. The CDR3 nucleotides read TGTGCCAGCAGTTACAGTCGGCGAACTCCGGCGGGTGAGCAGTACTTC.

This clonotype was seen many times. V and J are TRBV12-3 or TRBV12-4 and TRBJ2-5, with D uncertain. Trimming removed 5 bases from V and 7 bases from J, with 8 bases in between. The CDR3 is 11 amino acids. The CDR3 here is CASSGLGTQYF. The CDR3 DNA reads TGTGCCAGCAGTGGATTGGGGACCCAGTACTTC.

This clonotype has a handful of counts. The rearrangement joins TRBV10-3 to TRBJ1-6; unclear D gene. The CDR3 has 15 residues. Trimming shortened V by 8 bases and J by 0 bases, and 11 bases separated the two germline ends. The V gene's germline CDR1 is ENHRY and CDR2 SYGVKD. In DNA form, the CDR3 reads TGTGCCATCGGGAGGCAGAGCTCCTATAATTCACCCCTCCACTTT. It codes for CAIGRQSSYNSPLHF.

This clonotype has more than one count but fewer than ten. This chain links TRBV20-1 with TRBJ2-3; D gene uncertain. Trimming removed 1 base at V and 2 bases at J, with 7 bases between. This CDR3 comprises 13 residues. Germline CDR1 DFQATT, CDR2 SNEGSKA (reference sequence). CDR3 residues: CSARALITDTQYF. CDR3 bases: TGCAGTGCTAGAGCCCTGATCACAGATACGCAGTATTTT.

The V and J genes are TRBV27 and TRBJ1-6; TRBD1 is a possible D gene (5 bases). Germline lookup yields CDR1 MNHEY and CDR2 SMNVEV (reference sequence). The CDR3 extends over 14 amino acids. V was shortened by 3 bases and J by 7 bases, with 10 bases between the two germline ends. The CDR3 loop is CASSFTEGNSPLHF. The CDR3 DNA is TGTGCCAGCAGTTTCACCGAGGGGAATTCACCCCTCCACTTT.

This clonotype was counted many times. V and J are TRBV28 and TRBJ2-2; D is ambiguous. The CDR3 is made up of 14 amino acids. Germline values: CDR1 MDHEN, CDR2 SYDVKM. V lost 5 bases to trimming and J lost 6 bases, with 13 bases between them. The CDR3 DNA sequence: TGTGCCAGCAGTCATAAGGGTTTGGCCGGGGAGCTGTTTTTT. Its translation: CASSHKGLAGELFF.

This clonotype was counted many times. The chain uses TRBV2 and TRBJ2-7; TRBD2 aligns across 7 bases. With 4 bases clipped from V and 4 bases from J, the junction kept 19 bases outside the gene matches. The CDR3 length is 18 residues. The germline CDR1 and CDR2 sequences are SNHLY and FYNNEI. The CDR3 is CASSGGASGPRLGYEQYF. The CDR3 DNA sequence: TGTGCCAGCAGTGGAGGCGCTAGCGGACCCAGGCTTGGGTACGAGCAGTACTTC. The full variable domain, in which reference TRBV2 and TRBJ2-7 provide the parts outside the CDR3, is EPEVTQTPSHQVTQMGQEVILRCVPISNHLYFYWYRQILGQKVEFLVSFYNNEISEKSEIFDDQFSVERPDGSNFTLKIRSTKLEDSAMYFCASSGGASGPRLGYEQYFGPGTRLTVT.

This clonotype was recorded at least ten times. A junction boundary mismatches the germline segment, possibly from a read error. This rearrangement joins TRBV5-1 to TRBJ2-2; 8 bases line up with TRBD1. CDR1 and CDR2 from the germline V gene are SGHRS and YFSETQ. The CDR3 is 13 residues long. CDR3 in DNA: TGTGCCAGCAGCCTGGACAGGGTCGGGGAGCTGTTTTTT. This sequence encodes CASSLDRVGELFF.

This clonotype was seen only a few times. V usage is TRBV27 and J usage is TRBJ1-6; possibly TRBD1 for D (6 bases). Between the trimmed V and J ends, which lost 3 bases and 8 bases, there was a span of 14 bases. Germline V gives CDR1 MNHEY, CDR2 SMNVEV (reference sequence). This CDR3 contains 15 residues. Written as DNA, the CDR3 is TGTGCCAGCAGTTTGATTAGGGGGATGGATTCACCCCTCCACTTT. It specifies CASSLIRGMDSPLHF.

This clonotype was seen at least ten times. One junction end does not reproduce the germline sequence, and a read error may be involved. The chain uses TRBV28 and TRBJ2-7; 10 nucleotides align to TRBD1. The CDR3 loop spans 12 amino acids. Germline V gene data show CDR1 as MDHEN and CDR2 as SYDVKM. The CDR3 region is CASSPAGQGLVF. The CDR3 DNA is TGTGCCAGCAGCCCGGCGGGACAGGGGTTAGTCTTC.

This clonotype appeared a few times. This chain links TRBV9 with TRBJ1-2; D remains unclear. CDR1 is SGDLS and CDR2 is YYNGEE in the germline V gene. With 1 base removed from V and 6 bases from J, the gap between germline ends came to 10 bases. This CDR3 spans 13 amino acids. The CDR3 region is CASSVMVRDGYTF. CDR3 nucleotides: TGTGCCAGCAGCGTAATGGTACGGGATGGCTACACCTTC. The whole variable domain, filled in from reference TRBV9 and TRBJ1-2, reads DSGVTQTPKHLITATGQRVTLRCSPRSGDLSVYWYQQSLDQGLQFLIQYYNGEERAKGNILERFSAQQFPDLHSELNLSSLELGDSALYFCASSVMVRDGYTFGSGTRLTVV.

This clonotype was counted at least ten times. The CDR3 loop is CASSLDNYEQYF. Here the CDR3 DNA reads TGCGCCAGCAGCTTGGACAACTACGAGCAGTACTTC. The chain has TRBV5-1 and TRBJ2-7; D not resolved. The CDR3 has 12 residues. V lost 0 bases, J lost 3 bases, and 4 bases lay in between. CDR1 and CDR2 from the germline V gene are SGHRS and YFSETQ. The entire variable domain, with the rest obtained from reference TRBV5-1 and TRBJ2-7, is as follows: KAGVTQTPRYLIKTRGQQVTLSCSPISGHRSVSWYQQTPGQGLQFLFEYFSETQRNKGNFPGRFSGRQFSNSRSEMNVSTLELGDSALYLCASSLDNYEQYFGPGTRLTVT.

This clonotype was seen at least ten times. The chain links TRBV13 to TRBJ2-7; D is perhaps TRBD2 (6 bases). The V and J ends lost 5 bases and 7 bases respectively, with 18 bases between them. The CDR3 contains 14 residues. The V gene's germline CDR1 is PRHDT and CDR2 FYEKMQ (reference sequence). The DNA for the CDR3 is TGTGCCAGCAGCCCCGGGACTCAACGAGATGAGCAGTACTTC. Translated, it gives CASSPGTQRDEQYF.

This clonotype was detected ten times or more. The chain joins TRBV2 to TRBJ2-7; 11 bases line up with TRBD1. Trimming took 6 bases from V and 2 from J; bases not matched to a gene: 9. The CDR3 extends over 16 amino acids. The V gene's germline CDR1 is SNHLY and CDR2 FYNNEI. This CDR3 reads CASSLEDRGRTYEQYF. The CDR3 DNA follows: TGTGCCAGCAGCTTGGAGGACAGGGGGCGCACCTACGAGCAGTACTTC.

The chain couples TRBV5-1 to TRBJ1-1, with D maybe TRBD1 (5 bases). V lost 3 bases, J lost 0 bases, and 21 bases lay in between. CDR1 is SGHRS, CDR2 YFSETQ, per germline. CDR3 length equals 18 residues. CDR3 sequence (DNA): TGCGCCAGCAGCTCGTCCTCCACCGGGACGGGGATGAACACTGAAGCTTTCTTT. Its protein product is CASSSSSTGTGMNTEAFF. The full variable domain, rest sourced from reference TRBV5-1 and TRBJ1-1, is KAGVTQTPRYLIKTRGQQVTLSCSPISGHRSVSWYQQTPGQGLQFLFEYFSETQRNKGNFPGRFSGRQFSNSRSEMNVSTLELGDSALYLCASSSSSTGTGMNTEAFFGQGTRLTVV.